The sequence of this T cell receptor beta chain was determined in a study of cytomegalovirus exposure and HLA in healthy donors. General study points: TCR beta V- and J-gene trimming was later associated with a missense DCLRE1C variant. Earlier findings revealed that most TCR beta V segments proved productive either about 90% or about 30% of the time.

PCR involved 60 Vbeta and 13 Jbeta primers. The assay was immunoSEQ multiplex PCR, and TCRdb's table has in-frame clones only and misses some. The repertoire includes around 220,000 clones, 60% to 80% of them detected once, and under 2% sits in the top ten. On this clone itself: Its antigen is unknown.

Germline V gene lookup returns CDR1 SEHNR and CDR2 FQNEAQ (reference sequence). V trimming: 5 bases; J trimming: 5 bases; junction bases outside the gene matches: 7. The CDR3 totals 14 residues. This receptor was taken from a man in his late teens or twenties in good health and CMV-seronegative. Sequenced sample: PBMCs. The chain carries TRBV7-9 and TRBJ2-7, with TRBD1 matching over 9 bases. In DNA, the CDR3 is TGTGCCAGCAGCCCGGGACAGGGAATCAACGAGCAGTACTTC. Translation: CASSPGQGINEQYF.